Here is one T cell receptor beta chain with its context. Its antigen is still unknown. The data belong to a study of vaccination and CD4 T cells after COVID-19. Overall study context: The convalescents were made up of six males and four females, two of whom were Hispanic. Post-COVID draws followed diagnosis by a median around 100 days (range 35 to 161).

The treatment here: approximately 10-day PBMC culture with coronavirus spike peptide pools or control peptides (ViraFEST assay). Following expansion of antigen-specific T cells with peptide pools, ViraFEST then sequenced TCRs. CDR1 and CDR2 from the germline V gene are SGHTA and FQGNSA. This CDR3 has 16 amino acids. V lost 5 bases, J lost 7 bases, and 23 bases lay in between. The Oncomine TCR Beta short-read assay was applied to DNA of cultured CD4+ T cells. From cultured CD4+ T cells, genomic DNA was extracted. Using its own MiXCR run on the PCR reads, TCRdb lists one record per CDR3 protein. The table records about 15,000 distinct CDR3 sequences, about 56% of them present only once.

The source is a human donor who had recovered from COVID-19. This material consisted of CD4+ T cells from blood, cultured in vitro, taken before SARS-CoV-2 vaccination. The rearrangement uses TRBV7-2 and TRBJ1-2; D perhaps matches TRBD1 (6 bases). CDR3 protein: CASSPGRQEWGLGYTF. The CDR3 coding sequence is TGTGCCAGCAGCCCCGGACGACAGGAATGGGGACTTGGCTACACCTTC.